This T cell receptor beta chain was obtained from a study of cytomegalovirus exposure and HLA in healthy donors. General observations from the study: CMV serostatus was the sole immune exposure information available. TRBV6-2, TRBV6-3 and other indistinguishable V segments were excluded.

Per the germline V gene, CDR1 is SGHTA and CDR2 is FQGNSA. The CDR3 has 15 amino acids. Between the trimmed V and J ends, which lost 2 bases and 5 bases, there was a span of 13 bases. In the case of this clone: Its antigen remains unidentified.

PCR primers comprised 60 Vbeta and 13 Jbeta primers. Method: immunoSEQ multiplex PCR; TCRdb's copy keeps in-frame clones and lacks some. The data hold around 180,000 clones, with more than 70% observed a single time. The sample was PBMCs. This sequence was found in a woman between 35 and 50 years old in good health and CMV-seronegative. J is TRBJ1-5 and V is TRBV7-2, with a weak D call TRBD1 (5 bases). The CDR3 loop reads CASSLSSQGYQPQHF. CDR3 DNA sequence: TGTGCCAGCAGCTTATCCAGCCAGGGTTATCAGCCCCAGCATTTT.